These 10 T cell receptor beta chains share one sample of origin, sequenced in a study of blood T cell repertoires in COVID-19. Profiling relied on immunoSEQ multiplex PCR, and the TCRdb table lists in-frame clones only, not all of them. The sample contains about 180,000 clones, approximately 80% of which appear only once. Sequenced material: PBMCs or T cells enriched from blood (not recorded which). These receptors came from a woman aged 50 to 60 who had recovered from COVID-19.

The CDR3 sequence: CASSSAGVSEQYF. The DNA of the CDR3 is TGTGCCAGCAGCTCCGCGGGGGTAAGCGAGCAGTACTTC. The rearrangement links TRBV7-2 to TRBJ2-7; 7 positions match TRBD2. This CDR3 contains 13 residues. The V gene end was trimmed by 4 bases and the J gene end by 6 bases; junction bases not matched to a gene: 6. Germline lookup yields CDR1 SGHTA and CDR2 FQGNSA.

The chain couples TRBV28 to TRBJ1-2, with 8 bases that match TRBD1. Germline V CDR1 and CDR2: MDHEN, SYDVKM. The V and J ends lost 5 bases and 7 bases, in that order; junction bases with no gene match: 12. The CDR3 is 15 amino acids. The CDR3 region has the DNA TGTGCCAGCAGTCTCCCCCCAGGGGGCAGCGGTGGCTACACCTTC. This codes for CASSLPPGGSGGYTF.

The gene calls are TRBV6-5 and TRBJ2-1, with D possibly being TRBD2 (5 bases). Trimming left V 4 bases short and J 3 bases short, with 7 bases between. Germline CDR1 reads MNHEY; CDR2 reads SVGAGI. This CDR3 is 13 amino acids long. For the CDR3, the DNA is TGTGCCAGCAGTTGGACTTACTACAATGAGCAGTTCTTC. Its translation is CASSWTYYNEQFF.

This clone was observed a handful of times. CDR3 DNA: TGTGCCAGCAGCCTCCTCGGGGGAAGGCGGACGGCCGGGGAGCTGTTTTTT. This encodes CASSLLGGRRTAGELFF. This chain uses TRBV5-4 with TRBJ2-2; D may be TRBD2 (6 bases). Germline V gene lookup returns CDR1 SGHNT and CDR2 YYREEE (reference sequence). The CDR3 extends over 17 amino acids. Trimming shortened V by 4 bases and J by 6 bases, and 22 bases separated the two germline ends.

V gene TRBV9 combines with J gene TRBJ1-1; 7 bases agree with TRBD1. Germline assignment: CDR1 SGDLS and CDR2 YYNGEE. This CDR3 contains 15 residues. V lost 4 bases and J lost 5; bases outside the gene matches: 11. In DNA, the CDR3 is TGTGCCAGCAGCCTGAGCGGACAGGCCGCGACTGAAGCTTTCTTT. Encoded protein: CASSLSGQAATEAFF. The full variable domain, rest sourced from reference TRBV9 and TRBJ1-1, is DSGVTQTPKHLITATGQRVTLRCSPRSGDLSVYWYQQSLDQGLQFLIQYYNGEERAKGNILERFSAQQFPDLHSELNLSSLELGDSALYFCASSLSGQAATEAFFGQGTRLTVV.

The table lists this clone with a count of one. The chain couples TRBV18 to TRBJ1-6; 10 bases are shared with TRBD1. The V gene end was trimmed by 3 bases and the J gene end by 7 bases; junction bases not matched to a gene: 0. The CDR3 is made up of 14 amino acids. CDR1 is KGHSH, CDR2 LQKENI, per germline. The chain's CDR3 is CASSPTGGNSPLHF. The CDR3 DNA sequence: TGTGCCAGCTCACCGACAGGGGGCAATTCACCCCTCCACTTT.

The chain couples TRBV7-8 to TRBJ1-5; TRBD1 matches at 9 bases. This CDR3 has 15 residues. J was trimmed by 4 bases and V by 3 bases; bases with no gene match: 4. Per the germline V gene, CDR1 is SGHVS and CDR2 is FQNEAQ. CDR3 amino acids: CASSFTGTGNQPQHF. The CDR3, as DNA: TGTGCCAGCAGCTTTACCGGGACAGGGAATCAGCCCCAGCATTTT.

This chain joins TRBV7-2 and TRBJ2-2; D ambiguous. Germline CDR1 is SGHTA and CDR2 is FQGNSA. V was trimmed by 5 bases and J by 3 bases, leaving 10 bases between them. The CDR3 contains 14 residues. Here the CDR3 reads CASSKERYTGELFF. Written as DNA, the CDR3 is TGTGCCAGCAGCAAAGAGAGGTACACCGGGGAGCTGTTTTTT.

The chain has TRBV7-6 and TRBJ2-1; TRBD2 matches 10 bases. V gave up 5 bases and J gave up 5 bases; unmatched junction bases: 18. This CDR3 region has 19 residues. In germline, CDR1 is SGHVS, CDR2 FNYEAQ. This CDR3 reads CASSNPFRTSGRKHNEQFF. In DNA form, the CDR3 reads TGTGCCAGCAGCAACCCCTTTAGGACTAGCGGTAGGAAACACAATGAGCAGTTCTTC.

CDR3 region: CASSYAGDRGDSGAQYF. The CDR3 coding sequence is TGTGCCAGCAGCTATGCCGGGGACAGGGGCGATTCAGGGGCCCAGTACTTC. The V gene is TRBV28, the J gene TRBJ2-5; 10 bases are shared with TRBD1. The germline V gene encodes CDR1 MDHEN and CDR2 SYDVKM. V lost 6 bases to trimming and J lost 9 bases; unmatched junction nucleotides: 19. The length of the CDR3 is 17 residues.